This T cell receptor beta chain was identified in a study of a mutant IDH1 vaccine in newly diagnosed glioma (dated by TCRdb to the early 2020s). The study in broad terms: Vaccination started 4-6 weeks after radiotherapy alone, or was given together with temozolomide cycles in the groups whose treatment included chemotherapy. Of the 32 patients who were treated, about 60% were male and around 40% were female, and the mean age was about 37 years. Before enrollment, patients had received standard therapy of radiotherapy alone, temozolomide alone, or radiochemotherapy with temozolomide; most received the combination. Visit V12 was the week-35 safety follow-up and visit V13 was the week-47 end of study. Peripheral blood was collected at six visits: V03 (baseline), V05, V07, V10, V12 and V13. Longitudinal TCRB deep sequencing was performed for 20 to 25 treated patients wherever samples were available for exploratory analyses. General findings and caveats noted by the study authors: Immune responses induced by the vaccine were seen in approximately 92% of patients across multiple MHC alleles. Availability determined which PBMC samples were chosen for TCRB deep sequencing. The authors stated that sample limitations prevented analyses of patient blood samples from being reproduced. Pseudoprogression appeared unrelated to alterations in the top peripheral T cell clonotypes detected by TCRB sequencing.

Counted from cysteine to phenylalanine, this CDR3 has 12 amino acids. The CDR3 DNA has 36 bases and is translated from base 1. Based on the germline V gene, the CDR1 and CDR2 sequences are SQVTM and ANQGSEA. The trim is 8 bases for V and 8 bases for J, with a gap of 18 bases between the germline ends. As concerns this clone: Its antigen is still unknown. Base qualities are not recorded, but no much larger clone differs from it by a single base.

This sample's time point label indicates: week 35, safety follow-up. Every vaccine dose consisted of 300 ug of a 20-mer mutant IDH1 peptide in Montanide, administered subcutaneously together with topical imiquimod. Eight vaccinations were administered to patients in weeks 1, 3, 5, 7, 11, 15, 19 and 23, corresponding to visits V03 through V10. Donors had newly diagnosed WHO grade 3 or 4 IDH1-mutant astrocytomas with loss of nuclear ATRX. The samples were drawn from NOA16, a multicentre, single-arm, open-label phase I trial in Germany that tested a mutant IDH1 peptide vaccine in humans for the first time. Genomic DNA for TCRB sequencing was extracted from EDTA blood using the DNeasy Blood and Tissue Kit. The receptor library was made with the immunoSEQ multiplex PCR assay. Following the manufacturer's protocol, the hsTCRB Kit was used to amplify rearranged TCR beta chain sequences. TCRB libraries were sequenced on an Illumina MiSeq. Per the authors' processing: The proprietary platform of the kit vendor was used for demultiplexing, trimming and gene mapping. Not all clones reach the TCRdb copy of this immuneACCESS table, which keeps in-frame sequences only. Checked studies attribute under half of the gap to unresolved V genes and leave the rest unexplained. The DNA was the basis for D and trimming; V, J and clone size are from that table. The sample contains tens of thousands of clones, roughly 79% of them found a single time. The ten largest clonotypes hold 5.4% of the sample.

The sample in question was PBMCs, obtained from a glioma patient whose treatment included an IDH1 peptide vaccine. The chain uses TRBV29-1 and TRBJ1-2, with a tentative D gene TRBD1 over 6 matching bases. This TCR was sampled from a man aged 35-49 years with glioma. The sequence in DNA is TGCAGCTTCTTCAGGGGCGGGGGGGGCTACACCTTC. Its coded protein is CSFFRGGGGYTF.